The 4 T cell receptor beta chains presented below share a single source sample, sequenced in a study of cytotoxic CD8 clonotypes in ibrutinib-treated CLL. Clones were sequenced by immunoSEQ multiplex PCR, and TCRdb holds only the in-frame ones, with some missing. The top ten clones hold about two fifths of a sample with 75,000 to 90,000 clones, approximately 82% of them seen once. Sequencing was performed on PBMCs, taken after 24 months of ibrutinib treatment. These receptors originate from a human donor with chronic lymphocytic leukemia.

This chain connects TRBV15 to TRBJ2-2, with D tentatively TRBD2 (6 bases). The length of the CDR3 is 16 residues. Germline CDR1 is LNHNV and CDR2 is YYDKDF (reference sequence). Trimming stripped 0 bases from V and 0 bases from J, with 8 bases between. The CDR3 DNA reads TGTGCCACCAGCAGAGAGAGCGGGCCGAACACCGGGGAGCTGTTTTTT. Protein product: CATSRESGPNTGELFF. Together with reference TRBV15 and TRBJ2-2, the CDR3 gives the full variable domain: DAMVIQNPRYQVTQFGKPVTLSCSQTLNHNVMYWYQQKSSQAPKLLFHYYDKDFNNEADTPDNFQSRRPNTSFCFLDIRSPGLGDTAMYLCATSRESGPNTGELFFGEGSRLTVL.

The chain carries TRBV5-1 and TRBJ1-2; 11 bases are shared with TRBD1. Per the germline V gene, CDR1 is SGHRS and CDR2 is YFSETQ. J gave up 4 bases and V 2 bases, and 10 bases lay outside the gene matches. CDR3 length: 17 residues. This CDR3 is CASSFGQGATDSYGYTF. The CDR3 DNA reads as TGCGCCAGCAGCTTCGGACAGGGGGCAACGGACAGCTATGGCTACACCTTC.

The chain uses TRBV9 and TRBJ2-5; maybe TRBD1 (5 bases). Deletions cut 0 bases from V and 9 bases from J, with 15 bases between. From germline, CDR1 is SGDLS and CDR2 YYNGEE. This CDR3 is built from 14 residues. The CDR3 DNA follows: TGTGCCAGCAGCGTAGGGGTTGGCGAAGGGGCCCAGTACTTC. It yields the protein CASSVGVGEGAQYF.

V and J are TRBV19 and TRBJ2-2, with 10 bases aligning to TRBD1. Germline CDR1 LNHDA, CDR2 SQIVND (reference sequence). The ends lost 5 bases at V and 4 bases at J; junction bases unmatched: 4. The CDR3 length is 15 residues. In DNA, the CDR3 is TGTGCCAGTAGTGGATGGGACAGGGGCACCGGGGAGCTGTTTTTT. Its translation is CASSGWDRGTGELFF. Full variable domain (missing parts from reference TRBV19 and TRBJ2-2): DGGITQSPKYLFRKEGQNVTLSCEQNLNHDAMYWYRQDPGQGLRLIYYSQIVNDFQKGDIAEGYSVSREKKESFPLTVTSAQKNPTAFYLCASSGWDRGTGELFFGEGSRLTVL.